Sequencing of this TCR beta chain was carried out in a study of blood T cells in healthy people across ages. Germline V lookup: CDR1 MGHDK, CDR2 SYGVNS. The CDR3 runs to 13 residues. The junction had 4 bases not matched to a gene; V was cut back by 5 bases and J by 4 bases. Through a sample-barcoded 5' primer and a J-beta primer mix, a second PCR was run for roughly 6 to 12 cycles. TCRdb reprocessed the 5' RACE reads with MiXCR, giving one entry per CDR3 protein. The sample consists of around 1,600,000 distinct CDR3 sequences, approximately 39% of them appearing once. This clonotype occurred many times.

The receptor was isolated from a woman younger than 35 in good health. The sequenced material came from blood. The chain couples TRBV25-1 to TRBJ2-5; 7 bases match TRBD2. The CDR3 DNA reads TGTGCCAGCAGTATGGCGGGAGCAGAGACCCAGTACTTC. Amino acids: CASSMAGAETQYF.